This TCR beta chain was captured by sequencing in a study of cytomegalovirus exposure and HLA in healthy donors (dated by TCRdb to the late 2010s). Study-level background: According to an earlier analysis of several hundred of the donors, about 179 million T cells yielded 100 million or so unique TCR beta sequences and about 300 Gb of sequence data. An early release covering more than 500 HLA-typed donors comprised around 300 gigabases of sequencing data and 85 million to 100 million unique TCR sequences. Of the roughly 400 genotyped donors, approximately 80% fell in the genetic ancestry cluster associated with self-reported Caucasian donors. The study was designed to test whether signatures of past pathogen exposure could be identified by cataloging public T cell receptors. Using immunosequencing, the study profiled T cell repertoires from 666 subjects and related those repertoires to cytomegalovirus serostatus. Along with the roughly 670-subject first cohort, a separate validation cohort of over a hundred different subjects was used. To predict cytomegalovirus infection status, the study brought together high-throughput TCR immunosequencing, statistical association of individual TCRs with disease status, and machine learning. To study patterns of TCR occurrence, a later analysis re-analyzed previously published TCR beta repertoires from 666 donors and added high-resolution HLA genotyping. Rather than drawing on any new phenotypic data, the later analysis identified candidate immune exposures from TCR beta sequences and the way those sequences occurred across donors. In an earlier analysis of more than 550 of the donors, high-throughput TCR beta sequencing was used to judge whether each TCR beta V gene segment behaved as functional or pseudogenic. Alongside the repertoire data, information on donor age, sex, ethnicity and CMV serostatus was compiled. A later genetic analysis took genome-wide SNP genotypes for about 55% of the 666 donors and used that subset as a discovery cohort. All discovery cohort repertoires had been generated on a single sequencing platform. HLA typing covered class I and class II loci at four-digit resolution. The number of donors typed differed by locus, with 629-630 for A, B, C, DRB1 and DQB1, around 500 for DQA1, 606 for DPA1, and approximately 470 for DPB1. Roughly five DR-DQ haplotypes were handled as single units for association and clustering, since linkage in the cohort was strong. Among under 450 genotyped donors of the cohort, an average of approximately 230,000 unique TCR beta nucleotide sequences were sequenced per donor, around a sixth of them non-productive.

Library prep was done by the immunoSEQ multiplex PCR assay. The multiplex PCR relied on a mix of 60 forward primers for TCR Vbeta segments and 13 reverse primers for TCR Jbeta segments. The CDR3 region of rearranged TCR beta genes was amplified from genomic DNA with a multiplex PCR assay. Amplified TCR beta libraries were sequenced as 87-base-pair reads on the Illumina HiSeq System. On the study's bioinformatics: In a later analysis, around 80 million unique TCR beta chains were counted across the roughly 610 repertoires, and approximately 9.9 million of these chains were shared by at least two donors. Raw reads were error-corrected and collapsed into unique sequences by a nearest-neighbor algorithm in which closely related sequences were merged to remove PCR and sequencing errors. V, D and J gene segments were assigned by aligning CDR3 sequences to IMGT reference sequences. For a sequence to be retained, a match of at least six nucleotides was required to both a V gene segment and a J gene segment. A rearrangement counted as productive if the CDR3 had no stop codons and remained in frame with V and J, and every other rearrangement counted as non-productive. Following IMGT convention, CDR3 was defined as the stretch from the second conserved V-encoded cysteine to the conserved J-encoded phenylalanine. Sequences without an unambiguous match to a single V gene segment were excluded from the earlier analysis of about 600 of the donors. In an earlier analysis of approximately 590 of the donors, V segments were called functional above 56.7% productive rearrangements and were called segregating when the between-donor standard deviation exceeded 5%. A statistical classification framework was built for diagnosing cytomegalovirus status from the catalog of TCR beta chain sequences. A later analysis assigned V and J genes by comparing TCR nucleotide sequences with IMGT/GENE-DB human TR gene sequences. Using the TCRdist pipeline, a later analysis assigned CDR3 sequences along with most-parsimonious VDJ recombination scenarios. In a later analysis, each TCR beta chain was defined by its CDR3 amino acid sequence together with its V-gene family, and reads lacking a unique V-gene family were excluded. To address suspected cross-contamination and a sequencing artifact, a later analysis removed under 600 highly shared, low-generation-probability nucleotide sequences. In a later analysis, a clonal expansion index was calculated for each public chain from normalized within-repertoire ranks of inferred template counts. In a later analysis, generation probabilities were computed using a VDJ recombination model fitted to out-of-frame rearrangements, and the results were checked against IGoR. In a later analysis, hypergeometric tests were used to score TCR-TCR, TCR-HLA and TCR-CMV co-occurrence, with a repertoire-size bias correction applied to TCR pairs. To estimate false discovery rates, a later analysis permuted the HLA or CMV assignments 20 times. In a later analysis, co-occurring TCRs were grouped with DBSCAN, and TCRdist sequence similarity was added when clustering was performed within HLA-allele-positive subsets. For co-occurrence clustering, repertoires with fewer than 30,000 or more than 120,000 public chains were excluded, along with roughly 5 repertoires with anomalous nucleotide sharing. Entries here come from immuneACCESS through TCRdb and include only in-frame sequences with V and J called. Some clones fail to appear in such tables; in the studies checked, an unresolved V gene covers under half of the shortfall, and the cause of the remainder is unknown. V and J calls and clone size come straight from that table; D and trimming were deduced from the DNA. The table for this sample lists tens of thousands of clones; around 75% of them were counted only once. The ten largest clones add up to under 9% of the sample.

With respect to this clone: It lacks a known antigen. Base qualities are not provided; no much larger clone lies one nucleotide away.

The cohort comprised some 700 healthy bone marrow donors. Cohort members were all nominally healthy when sampled, although unrecorded immune exposures were likely present. The donor was CMV seropositive and was included in the group of 250 to 350 seropositive cohort members. A peripheral blood sample was provided by each donor, and peripheral blood mononuclear cells were used for TCR beta sequencing. Genomic DNA was extracted from the blood cell samples with the Qiagen DNeasy Blood Extraction Kit. Here is what the overall study found, with its caveats: A total of fewer than 200 TCR beta chains were listed by the study as associated with cytomegalovirus. According to the authors, the approach could potentially be generalized to other disease states and immunological phenotypes. Correlated functional status among segregating V segments might reflect linkage disequilibrium, but an unknown experimental factor could not be ruled out. For the cohort, immune exposure information was limited to CMV serostatus. Strong co-occurrence of HLA alleles, especially DR and DQ, made assigning TCR associations to individual alleles difficult. In a later analysis, the rate of TCR association differed among HLA loci, with DRB1 alleles having the most associated TCRs and HLA-C alleles having the fewest. In a later genetic analysis, fewer N-insertions in productive TCRs were reported among donors in an Asian-associated ancestry cluster than the approximately 670-donor mean. Roughly 17 rarely observed V segments, including chromosome 9 orphons, were excluded from the earlier analysis of several hundred of the donors because counts were too low. In vitro tests confirmed that a few of the cytomegalovirus-associated TCR beta chains recognize cytomegalovirus antigens. Some IMGT-functional V segments, including TRBV6-2 and TRBV6-3, could not be distinguished by the 87-base-pair reads and were therefore excluded. Only TCR beta chains were sequenced in this cohort, and the absence of alpha or paired-chain data limited detectable features. A later analysis found that HLA-associated TCR beta chains were more clonally expanded and had lower generation probabilities than equally common non-associated chains. Cytomegalovirus status was reported to be diagnosed by the classifier with high specificity and sensitivity in both the original and validation cohorts. Roughly uniform sequencing depth across donors was assumed in presence/absence analyses, although this assumption may not hold. In a later genetic analysis, a missense DCLRE1C variant was associated with V-gene and J-gene trimming of TCR beta chains, and the association was replicated in an independent cohort. A later analysis found that most CMV-associated TCR beta chains appeared HLA-restricted, with HLA associations seemingly driven largely by CMV exposure. Because HLA typing was missing for some donors at each locus, association tests included only the typed subset. Several of the top co-occurrence clusters appeared to be linked to parvovirus B19, influenza, CMV and Epstein-Barr virus, according to a later analysis. A cluster of highly shared sequence variants was judged likely to represent a technical artifact of the sequencing pipeline. Most TCR sequences were observed very rarely across donors, whereas some public TCRs were present in many individuals. In an earlier analysis of about 550 of the donors, most TCR beta V segments were observed in productive rearrangements about 87% or about 30% of the time, broadly matching IMGT annotations. At a false discovery rate of 0.05, a later analysis linked 16,951 TCR beta sequences to specific HLA alleles. A further reported finding was that TCR beta sequences accurately predicted the HLA-A and HLA-B alleles for most subjects in the first cohort.

V is pruned by 4 bases and J by 3 bases, leaving 7 bases of the junction without a gene match. CDR3 length: 15 amino acids, cysteine to phenylalanine. Kept here is only the CDR3 DNA, which spans 45 bases and is read in frame from base 1. CDR1 MGHRA and CDR2 YSYEKL are derived from the germline V gene. The material sequenced was PBMCs. The sequence was obtained from a man between 60 and 70 years old in good health and CMV-seropositive. The receptor chain draws on TRBV4-1 and TRBJ1-2, with TRBD1 matching 8 junction bases. The CDR3 amino acid sequence is: CASSPGQGNYYGYTF. DNA sequence: TGCGCCAGCAGCCCCGGACAGGGAAACTACTATGGCTACACCTTC.